The clone carrying this TCR beta chain was recorded many times. Its specificity is unknown. The data were taken from a study of early T cells in non-severe SARS-CoV-2 infection. Study at large: Chains from this unsorted whole-blood bulk RNA could not be paired.

Study-wide findings and caveats: Clonotype matching in VDJdb favored anti-spike CD8 responses and did not capture private and CD4 specificities.

Researchers tagged individual cDNA molecules with unique molecular identifiers. MiXCR was run by TCRdb on the 5' RACE reads, yielding one entry per CDR3 protein. This table has about 49,000 distinct CDR3 sequences, about 4.2% appearing once. The sample consisted of whole blood. This TCR came from an adult who was a healthcare worker with PCR-confirmed SARS-CoV-2 infection or an uninfected control (not recorded which).

The CDR3 bases are TGTGCCAGCAGTTCTGGCTATTTAAGAAACACCATATATTTT. Its translation is CASSSGYLRNTIYF. The chain employs TRBV6-5 and TRBJ1-3; D is unresolved. The CDR3 runs 14 residues. Looked up from germline, CDR1 is MNHEY and CDR2 is SVGAGI. V shed 4 bases and J shed 5 bases, with 12 bases lying between them.